This T cell receptor (beta chain) was identified during a study of blood T cell repertoires in COVID-19. Looking at the study overall: Sources were T cells, B-cell-depleted T cells, or PBMCs; the material itself was cDNA or gDNA.

Participant age was about 18 to 89 years, and participants resided in about 25 US areas. Assignment of participants to cohorts was predicated upon participant-reported clinical history. Repertoires were generated with immunoSEQ multiplex PCR, while TCRdb's copy carries only in-frame clones and drops some. The sample records over 200,000 clones, under 90% being singletons. Germline V gives CDR1 SGHTA, CDR2 FQGNSA. V lost 5 bases and J lost 0, with 12 bases in between. The CDR3 is 15 amino acids. Sequenced input: PBMCs or T cells enriched from blood (not recorded which). This sequence joins TRBV7-2 and TRBJ2-3; D is uncertain. The TCR was taken from a woman between 25 and 40 years old with acute COVID-19. This CDR3 reads CASSAYSTSTDTQYF. The CDR3 nucleotides read TGTGCCAGCAGCGCCTACAGCACTAGCACAGATACGCAGTATTTT. The full variable domain, in which reference TRBV7-2 and TRBJ2-3 provide the parts outside the CDR3, is GAGVSQSPSNKVTEKGKDVELRCDPISGHTALYWYRQSLGQGLEFLIYFQGNSAPDKSGLPSDRFSAERTGGSVSTLTIQRTQQEDSAVYLCASSAYSTSTDTQYFGPGTRLTVL.